These 4 T cell receptor beta chains share one sample of origin, sequenced in a study of T-cell reconstitution after alpha-beta-depleted transplantation in children. The library targeted TCRbeta and was prepared with unique molecular identifiers. TCRdb ran MiXCR on the PCR reads and lists one entry per CDR3 protein. The table shows over 200,000 distinct CDR3 sequences, with approximately 8% occurring only once. The starting material was PBMCs, mostly from graft donor cells, obtained 360 days after TCRalphabeta/CD19-depleted stem cell transplant. These receptors all stem from a male patient aged 2-9 years who had a stem cell transplant for acute myeloid leukemia, so the T cells may come from the graft donor.

This clonotype was recorded at least ten times. The chain couples TRBV12-5 to TRBJ2-2; perhaps TRBD1 as D (6 bases). Per germline, CDR1 LGHNT and CDR2 FRNRAP. The CDR3 spans 16 residues. V lost 5 bases and J 4 bases, leaving 17 bases between the germline ends. Here the CDR3 reads CASGTRQAEGTGELFF. The CDR3 coding sequence is TGTGCTAGTGGTACCAGACAGGCTGAGGGCACCGGGGAGCTGTTTTTT.

In its sample, this clonotype was seen many times. This chain joins TRBV7-6 and TRBJ2-7; D is unresolved. The CDR3 contains 13 residues. Trimming cost V 4 bases and J 0 bases, with 7 bases left between them. CDR1 SGHVS and CDR2 FNYEAQ come from the germline V gene. CDR3 residues: CASSSTISYEQYF. The CDR3 coding sequence is TGTGCCAGCAGCTCCACAATCTCCTACGAGCAGTACTTC.

This clonotype was detected ten times or more. The chain couples TRBV20-1 to TRBJ1-3; D may be TRBD1 (5 bases). Germline V lookup: CDR1 DFQATT, CDR2 SNEGSKA (reference sequence). Trimming pared 3 bases from V and 0 bases from J, leaving 9 bases between. This CDR3 has 14 amino acids. The CDR3 sequence: CSARRGLSGNTIYF. The CDR3, as DNA: TGCAGTGCTAGGCGGGGCCTCTCTGGAAACACCATATATTTT.

This clonotype was seen repeatedly, ten times or more. The V gene is TRBV10-3, the J gene TRBJ2-2; no reliable D call. Between the trimmed V and J ends, which lost 1 base and 4 bases, there was a span of 7 bases. Germline values: CDR1 ENHRY, CDR2 SYGVKD. The CDR3 covers 14 residues. The CDR3 coding sequence is TGTGCCATCAGTGAGTACCGTCTCACCGGGGAGCTGTTTTTT. This translates into CAISEYRLTGELFF.